The clone carrying this T cell receptor beta chain came up a few times. Its specificity is unknown. A CD45RO/CCR7/CD25/CD127/CD95/CD27 panel sorted naive, central memory, regulatory and stem cell-like memory CD4+ cells. These data belong to a study of beta chain features in type 1 diabetes. Overall study context: Cell yields, gender and age were comparable in patients and healthy donors. Fewer than 110 million sorted cells were examined across all samples.

The isolated RNA, all of it, was reverse transcribed, so expressed TCRB transcripts were what got sequenced. Libraries were prepared by immunoSEQ multiplex PCR; TCRdb keeps only in-frame clonotypes and omits some of them. Of 600,000 or so clones in the sample, more than 13% were seen once. Notes on the study in general: For Type 1 diabetes patients, all four CD4+ subsets carried TCRB CDR3s that were moderately but significantly shorter. PCR might pick shorter templates more often, in the same way for patients and controls.

The sequenced sample was naive CD4+ T cells from blood. This clonotype was obtained from a man younger than 35 with type 1 diabetes.

DNA of the CDR3: TGTGCCAGCAGTCCACAGGGGATTAATGAAAAACTGTTTTTT. Translated: CASSPQGINEKLFF. V is TRBV7-9 and J is TRBJ1-4, with 7 bases that match TRBD1. Trimming took 6 bases from V and 4 from J; bases not matched to a gene: 5. The CDR3 contains 14 residues. Germline V CDR1 and CDR2: SEHNR, FQNEAQ (reference sequence).